This T cell receptor (beta chain) was captured in a study of T cell changes during pregnancy in multiple sclerosis. Profiled with immunoSEQ multiplex PCR; TCRdb holds only in-frame clones, not every one. Of more than 25,000 clones in the sample, roughly nine tenths were seen once. The TCR comes from a female donor with multiple sclerosis, enrolled in a pregnancy study. The sample here was CD8+ T cells from peripheral blood mononuclear cells, taken in the third trimester of pregnancy.

The CDR3 DNA follows: TGTGCCAGCAGCTTAGCCAGGGGTGGTCAGCCCCAGCATTTT. It encodes CASSLARGGQPQHF. The rearrangement links TRBV7-6 to TRBJ1-5, with a tentative D call TRBD1 (6 bases). The V end lost 0 bases, the J end lost 6 bases, and 9 bases lay between the germline ends. The CDR3 contains 14 residues. The germline V gene encodes CDR1 SGHVS and CDR2 FNYEAQ.